The subject of this entry is one TCR beta chain. The repertoire was sequenced with immunoSEQ multiplex PCR; TCRdb's copy has only in-frame clones and lacks some. The data contain a few hundred thousand clones, 80% to 90% of them singletons. The data originate from a study of blood T cell repertoires in COVID-19. As for the study in general: T cells, B-cell-depleted T cells, or PBMCs provided the cDNA or gDNA that served as material.

In assigning cohorts, the study relied on participant-reported clinical history. Either two negative PCRs, clearance, or symptom resolution qualified Cohort 3 donors as recovered. Trimming removed 4 bases from V and 1 base from J, with 16 bases in between. Germline values: CDR1 GTSNPN, CDR2 SVGIG (reference sequence). The CDR3 has 15 residues. This TCR was sampled from a woman younger than 45 who had recovered from COVID-19. V and J are TRBV30 and TRBJ1-1; unclear D gene. Sequenced sample: PBMCs or T cells enriched from blood (not recorded which). CDR3 amino acids: CAWIKKSAGNTEAFF. The DNA of the CDR3 is TGTGCCTGGATCAAGAAGTCGGCGGGGAACACTGAAGCTTTCTTT.